These T cell receptor beta chains were read from a single sample in a study of T cell changes during pregnancy in multiple sclerosis. Here immunoSEQ multiplex PCR was the method, and the copy in TCRdb shows in-frame clones only, minus some. The table records approximately 34,000 clones, over 75% of them present only once. Sequences were derived from CD8+ T cells from peripheral blood mononuclear cells, sampled before pregnancy. The receptors were sampled from a female donor with multiple sclerosis, enrolled in a pregnancy study. The CDR3 runs from the conserved cysteine through the conserved F or W. The order of the fields is J gene, D gene, clone size, V gene, CDR3 protein, CDR3 DNA. A D gene is named only where the DNA matches it firmly. A clone size is listed for some rows: how often the clone was seen (once, few, many), or a class if it is expanded.

TRBJ1-1,.,.,TRBV7-9,CASSLLGEAFF,TGTGCCAGCAGCCTACTCGGTGAAGCTTTCTTT
TRBJ1-5,TRBD1,.,TRBV5-8,CASSGGTGPHSNQPQHF,TGTGCCAGCAGCGGGGGGACAGGGCCCCATAGCAATCAGCCCCAGCATTTT
TRBJ2-5,.,.,TRBV5-6,CASSPLYQETQYF,TGTGCCAGCAGTCCTCTGTACCAAGAGACCCAGTACTTC
TRBJ2-7,TRBD2,.,TRBV5-4,CASSFSGGAGEQYF,TGTGCCAGCAGCTTTAGCGGGGGGGCCGGAGAGCAGTACTTC
TRBJ2-1,.,.,TRBV19,CASSEGALYLNEQFF,TGTGCCAGTAGTGAAGGGGCCCTCTATCTAAATGAGCAGTTCTTC
TRBJ1-5,.,.,TRBV7-8,CASSARASNQPQHF,TGTGCCAGCAGCGCCAGAGCGAGCAATCAGCCCCAGCATTTT
TRBJ2-3,TRBD2,.,TRBV10-1,CASSEGPQAGEDTDTQYF,TGCGCCAGCAGTGAGGGGCCTCAAGCGGGAGAGGACACAGATACGCAGTATTTT
TRBJ1-1,.,.,TRBV27,CASSLGPNTEAFF,TGTGCCAGCAGTTTGGGGCCCAACACTGAAGCTTTCTTT
TRBJ1-2,TRBD1,once,TRBV9,CASSVDRQGVEYGYTF,TGTGCCAGCAGCGTAGATCGACAGGGGGTAGAGTATGGCTACACCTTC
TRBJ1-2,TRBD1,.,TRBV18,CASSPGQGAPAGSGYTF,TGTGCCAGCTCACCGGGACAGGGCGCACCGGCCGGGAGTGGCTACACCTTC
TRBJ1-1,.,.,TRBV19,CASSMGGRYTEAFF,TGTGCCAGTAGTATGGGGGGGCGTTACACTGAAGCTTTCTTT
TRBJ1-5,.,.,TRBV4-2,CASSQDSWRINQPQHF,TGTGCCAGCAGCCAAGATAGTTGGAGAATCAATCAGCCCCAGCATTTT
TRBJ1-1,.,.,TRBV7-8,CASSFGTGTGTEAFF,TGTGCCAGCAGTTTCGGGACGGGGACTGGCACTGAAGCTTTCTTT
TRBJ1-5,TRBD1,.,TRBV5-6,CASSLSGTGLRENQPQHF,TGTGCCAGCAGCTTGTCCGGGACAGGGTTGCGGGAGAATCAGCCCCAGCATTTT
TRBJ2-7,.,.,TRBV27,CASSLDSYEQYF,TGTGCCAGCAGTTTAGACAGCTACGAGCAGTACTTT
TRBJ2-7,.,.,TRBV6-5,CASSLARGDEQYF,TGTGCCAGCAGTTTAGCCAGGGGAGACGAGCAGTACTTC
TRBJ1-1,.,.,TRBV25-1,CASSGGGNTEAFF,TGTGCCAGCAGTGGGGGAGGGAACACTGAAGCTTTCTTT
TRBJ1-1,.,.,TRBV5-1,CASSLAASSPNTEAFF,TGCGCCAGCAGCTTGGCGGCGAGTAGCCCGAACACTGAAGCTTTCTTT
TRBJ2-2,TRBD1,.,TRBV7-9,CASSLSGTGNTGELFF,TGTGCCAGCAGCTTATCGGGGACAGGGAACACCGGGGAGCTGTTTTTT
TRBJ2-5,TRBD1,.,TRBV6-4,CASSDPRDRGTRETQYF,TGTGCCAGCAGTGATCCCCGGGACAGGGGGACAAGAGAGACCCAGTACTTC
TRBJ2-3,.,.,TRBV29-1,CSVGTAGSTDTQYF,TGCAGCGTTGGAACCGCGGGGAGCACAGATACGCAGTATTTT
TRBJ2-7,TRBD1,.,TRBV7-6,CASSLRDSSLYEQYF,TGTGCCAGCAGCCTCCGGGACAGCAGCCTCTACGAGCAGTACTTC
TRBJ2-5,.,few,TRBV6-5,CASCCERQETQYF,TGTGCCAGCTGTTGTGAGCGGCAAGAGACCCAGTACTTC
TRBJ1-5,TRBD1,.,TRBV29-1,CSVTGQGAVGNQPQHF,TGCAGCGTTACCGGACAGGGGGCGGTTGGCAATCAGCCCCAGCATTTT
TRBJ1-1,.,once,TRBV7-9,CASSSPRGYFAEAFF,TGTGCCAGCAGCTCCCCGAGGGGGTATTTCGCTGAAGCTTTCTTT
TRBJ2-3,TRBD1,few,TRBV7-3,CASSDGQGSTDTQYF,TGTGCCAGCAGCGATGGACAGGGGAGCACAGATACGCAGTATTTT
TRBJ2-1,.,.,TRBV6-1,CASRRSHNEQFF,TGTGCCAGCAGGCGGTCGCACAATGAGCAGTTCTTC
TRBJ1-6,.,.,TRBV6-5,CASRPLTGSGSPLHF,TGTGCCAGCAGACCTCTAACAGGTTCTGGTTCACCCCTCCACTTT
TRBJ1-1,TRBD1,.,TRBV7-6,CASSLRDRDTEAFF,TGTGCCAGCAGCCTCCGGGACAGGGACACTGAAGCTTTCTTT
TRBJ2-1,TRBD1,.,TRBV19,CASGTGGSYNEQFF,TGTGCCAGTGGTACAGGGGGCTCCTACAATGAGCAGTTCTTC
TRBJ1-2,TRBD1,.,TRBV6-5,CASRQDGTGYYGYTF,TGTGCCAGCAGGCAAGATGGGACAGGGTACTATGGCTACACCTTC
TRBJ1-2,.,.,TRBV20-1,CSAGGGAGYTF,TGCAGTGCGGGCGGGGGGGCTGGCTACACCTTC
TRBJ2-5,.,.,TRBV29-1,CSVGDSGETQYF,TGCAGCGTGGGGGACTCCGGAGAGACCCAGTACTTC
TRBJ2-1,.,.,TRBV6-1,CASSEPLVFENEQFF,TGTGCCAGCAGTGAACCTCTAGTATTTGAGAATGAGCAGTTCTTC